These 14 T cell receptor beta chains came from one sample sequenced in a study of PD-1 blockade in classical Hodgkin lymphoma. Brentuximab vedotin exposure varied among the patients, all of whom had relapsed after autologous stem cell transplantation. Some clones are missing from TCRdb's copy, which holds only in-frame ones; the method was immunoSEQ multiplex PCR. The sample contains 50,000 to 75,000 clones, 85% to 90% of which appear only once. The specimen was peripheral blood mononuclear cells (PBMCs), collected at baseline. The receptors were sampled from a human donor with classical Hodgkin lymphoma.

This clone was seen a single time. The chain recombines TRBV11-2 with TRBJ2-7, with D perhaps matching TRBD1 (6 bases). The germline V gene encodes CDR1 SGHAT and CDR2 FQNNGV. Trimming cost V 1 base and J 4 bases, with 14 bases left between them. The CDR3 has 15 residues. This CDR3 reads CASSLVGTQFYEQYF. The CDR3 nucleotides read TGTGCCAGCAGCTTAGTCGGGACACAATTTTACGAGCAGTACTTC.

This clone has just a few counts. The genes are TRBV29-1 and TRBJ1-2; D is ambiguous. Germline V gene sequence: CDR1 SQVTM, CDR2 ANQGSEA. V was cut by 6 bases and J by 5 bases, with 16 bases left in between. This CDR3 spans 13 amino acids. The CDR3 DNA follows: TGCAGCGTCAGCTCGGGCAGCCTGTATGGCTACACCTTC. It encodes CSVSSGSLYGYTF.

This rearrangement joins TRBV6-1 to TRBJ2-3; unclear D gene. V was cut by 2 bases and J by 8 bases, with 11 bases left in between. CDR1 is MNHNS, CDR2 SASEGT, per germline. CDR3 length: 13 amino acids. The CDR3 nucleotides are TGTGCCAGCAGTGAACTAAGCGTGAGTACGCAGTATTTT. This codes for CASSELSVSTQYF.

This chain joins TRBV5-1 and TRBJ2-7; 7 nucleotides match TRBD2. The CDR3 has 18 residues. V shed 1 base, J shed 3 bases, and the junction held 16 bases outside the gene matches. Germline CDR1 reads SGHRS; CDR2 reads YFSETQ. CDR3 in DNA: TGCGCCAGCAGCTTGAATTCCCGATCCGGGGGGTTGAACTACGAGCAGTACTTC. This gives the protein CASSLNSRSGGLNYEQYF.

This clone occurred once. The gene calls are TRBV30 and TRBJ2-3; TRBD2 might be the D (5 bases). Germline CDR1 GTSNPN, CDR2 SVGIG (reference sequence). Trimming removed 4 bases at V and 4 bases at J, with 9 bases between. This CDR3 has 12 amino acids. Here the CDR3 reads CAWTSNADTQYF. CDR3 bases: TGTGCCTGGACTAGCAACGCAGATACGCAGTATTTT.

The rearrangement joins TRBV13 to TRBJ1-1; a possible D gene is TRBD1 (5 bases). V lost 3 bases and J lost 7, with 12 bases in between. This CDR3 has 13 amino acids. The V gene's germline CDR1 is PRHDT and CDR2 FYEKMQ (reference sequence). The CDR3 sequence: CASSLGGQGEAFF. Here the CDR3 DNA reads TGTGCCAGCAGCTTGGGCGGGCAGGGTGAAGCTTTCTTT.

DNA for the CDR3: TGTGCCAGCAGTTCCCCTTCTCCGACACCTTACTATGGCTACACCTTC. It encodes CASSSPSPTPYYGYTF. This chain connects TRBV28 to TRBJ1-2, with D uncertain. V was cut by 4 bases and J by 3 bases, with 18 bases left in between. The CDR3 extends over 16 amino acids. Germline CDR1 is MDHEN and CDR2 is SYDVKM.

This sequence joins TRBV4-1 and TRBJ2-1, with D maybe TRBD1 (5 bases). CDR1 is MGHRA and CDR2 is YSYEKL in the germline V gene. Trimming removed 2 bases at V and 0 bases at J, with 11 bases between. The CDR3 sequence is 16 residues long. CDR3 sequence: CASSQLDIISYNEQFF. The CDR3 nucleotides are TGCGCCAGCAGCCAATTGGACATAATCTCCTACAATGAGCAGTTCTTC.

The rearrangement joins TRBV19 to TRBJ1-2; TRBD1 agrees at 9 bases. The J segment lost 8 bases and the V segment lost 6 bases, leaving 13 bases of the junction unmatched. There are 15 residues in the CDR3. Per the germline V gene, CDR1 is LNHDA and CDR2 is SQIVND (reference sequence). The CDR3 nucleotides read TGTGCCAGTAGGATAAACTCATGGGACAGGGAAGGCTACACCTTC. Translating it yields CASRINSWDREGYTF.

The V call is TRBV25-1, the J call TRBJ2-1; D uncertain. The length of the CDR3 is 14 residues. The germline V and J ends were trimmed by 4 bases and 9 bases, with 16 bases remaining between them. Germline CDR1 reads MGHDK; CDR2 reads SYGVNS. The CDR3 DNA reads as TGTGCCAGCAGTGTCCTAAATACGGGTACTGAGCAGTTCTTC. As protein: CASSVLNTGTEQFF.

This chain uses TRBV7-2 with TRBJ2-1; 11 positions match TRBD2. The trim removed 6 bases at V and 9 bases at J, leaving 4 bases unmatched. Germline V gene data show CDR1 as SGHTA and CDR2 as FQGNSA. This CDR3 spans 13 amino acids. DNA of the CDR3: TGTGCCAGCAGTACCCTAGCGGGGGGTGAGCAGTTCTTC. This translates into CASSTLAGGEQFF. The variable domain in full, with the rest retrieved from reference TRBV7-2 and TRBJ2-1, is GAGVSQSPSNKVTEKGKDVELRCDPISGHTALYWYRQSLGQGLEFLIYFQGNSAPDKSGLPSDRFSAERTGGSVSTLTIQRTQQEDSAVYLCASSTLAGGEQFFGPGTRLTVL.

The CDR3, as DNA: TGCGCCAGCCTAGGGCTAGCGGGTTACCACGAGCAGTACTTC. Its protein is CASLGLAGYHEQYF. J is TRBJ2-7 and V is TRBV10-2, with TRBD2 matching over 8 bases. V trimming: 8 bases; J trimming: 5 bases; junction bases outside the gene matches: 11. The CDR3 consists of 14 residues. The germline V gene encodes CDR1 WSHSY and CDR2 SAAADI.

This chain links TRBV27 with TRBJ2-3, with 12 bases fitting TRBD2. Germline V gene data show CDR1 as MNHEY and CDR2 as SMNVEV (reference sequence). CDR3 length: 17 residues. The V and J ends lost 2 bases and 0 bases, in that order; junction bases with no gene match: 3. The DNA for the CDR3 is TGTGCCAGCAGTTTAATAGGACTAGCGGGGAGCACAGATACGCAGTATTTT. This translates into CASSLIGLAGSTDTQYF.

The genes are TRBV5-6 and TRBJ2-7; no definite D call. CDR3 size: 12 residues. The V end was cut by 1 base, the J end by 3 bases, with 5 bases between. CDR1 is SGHDT, CDR2 YYEEEE, per germline. The CDR3 here is CASSLRIYEQYF. CDR3 DNA: TGTGCCAGCAGCTTGCGTATCTACGAGCAGTACTTC. Using reference TRBV5-6 and TRBJ2-7 for the parts outside the CDR3, the full variable domain is DAGVTQSPTHLIKTRGQQVTLRCSPKSGHDTVSWYQQALGQGPQFIFQYYEEEERQRGNFPDRFSGHQFPNYSSELNVNALLLGDSALYLCASSLRIYEQYFGPGTRLTVT.